Listed here are 22 T cell receptor beta chains from one sample, sequenced in a study of response to subunit inactivated influenza vaccine. TCRdb reanalysed the RT-PCR reads using MiXCR and keeps one entry per CDR3 protein. The sample lists hundreds of thousands of distinct CDR3 sequences, around 25% seen once, with around 2% in the top ten. Sequences were derived from CD4+ T cells sorted from PBMCs, sampled 5 days after vaccination. These receptors came from a man aged 45-60 years who received an inactivated influenza vaccine.

The chain has TRBV5-1 and TRBJ1-4, with D perhaps matching TRBD1 (6 bases). The CDR3 is 15 residues long. Germline V gene lookup returns CDR1 SGHRS and CDR2 YFSETQ. The V end lost 4 bases, the J end lost 7 bases, and 17 bases lay between the germline ends. The CDR3 is CASSHDGRGGEKLFF. The CDR3 nucleotides are TGCGCCAGCAGCCATGATGGCAGGGGTGGTGAAAAACTGTTTTTT.

The V call is TRBV13, the J call TRBJ2-2; D perhaps matches TRBD2 (6 bases). Germline assignment: CDR1 PRHDT and CDR2 FYEKMQ (reference sequence). The CDR3 extends over 13 amino acids. Between the trimmed V and J ends, which lost 5 bases and 10 bases, there was a span of 14 bases. The DNA of the CDR3 is TGTGCCAGCAGCAAAACGGGCGGGAAGGAGCTGTTTTTT. It yields the protein CASSKTGGKELFF. Supplemented by reference TRBV13 and TRBJ2-2, the full variable domain reads AAGVIQSPRHLIKEKRETATLKCYPIPRHDTVYWYQQGPGQDPQFLISFYEKMQSDKGSIPDRFSAQQFSDYHSELNMSSLELGDSALYFCASSKTGGKELFFGEGSRLTVL.

J is TRBJ2-3 and V is TRBV5-1; TRBD1 is a possible D gene (6 bases). The V end was cut by 0 bases, the J end by 2 bases, with 19 bases between. Germline V lookup: CDR1 SGHRS, CDR2 YFSETQ. There are 18 residues in the CDR3. CDR3 region: CASSLGPFRGPATDTQYF. The CDR3 DNA follows: TGCGCCAGCAGCTTGGGCCCTTTCAGGGGCCCAGCCACAGATACGCAGTATTTT.

A few counts support this clonotype. The chain recombines TRBV7-2 with TRBJ2-5; D tentatively reads TRBD1 or TRBD2 (6 bases each). Trimming took 1 base from V and 5 from J, leaving 14 bases between them. This CDR3 has 15 amino acids. Germline values: CDR1 SGHTA, CDR2 FQGNSA. The CDR3 coding sequence is TGTGCCAGCAGCTTAGGTCAGGGGAGGACGGAGACCCAGTACTTC. Protein sequence: CASSLGQGRTETQYF.

In this sample, this clonotype turned up a few times. The chain joins TRBV20-1 to TRBJ2-3; 12 positions agree with TRBD2. This CDR3 comprises 18 residues. The V segment lost 0 bases and the J segment 3 bases; nucleotides outside the gene matches: 10. CDR1 is DFQATT and CDR2 is SNEGSKA in the germline V gene (reference sequence). CDR3 sequence: CSARDRLAGGPRTDTQYF. CDR3 bases: TGCAGTGCTAGAGATCGCCTAGCGGGAGGGCCGAGGACAGATACGCAGTATTTT.

The chain is built from TRBV7-8 and TRBJ1-1, with a possible D match to TRBD1 (5 bases). The germline gives CDR1 SGHVS, CDR2 FQNEAQ. This CDR3 has 16 amino acids. V was shortened by 2 bases and J by 5 bases, with 18 bases between the two germline ends. CDR3 in amino acids: CASSLRVGARGTEAFF. The CDR3 bases are TGTGCCAGCAGCTTACGGGTCGGGGCCCGGGGGACTGAAGCTTTCTTT.

V gene TRBV12-3 or TRBV12-4 combines with J gene TRBJ1-5; weak D call: TRBD1 (5 bases). The CDR3 is 15 amino acids. Between the trimmed V and J ends, which lost 0 bases and 6 bases, there was a span of 12 bases. CDR3 bases: TGTGCCAGCAGTTTAGCGGGGGGTTCGAGTCAGCCCCAGCATTTT. Amino acid sequence: CASSLAGGSSQPQHF.

Concerning this clonotype itself: With a much larger clone just one base away, this may be a read error. The chain uses TRBV5-1 and TRBJ1-1, with D maybe TRBD1 (6 bases). This CDR3 comprises 14 residues. Germline values: CDR1 SGHRS, CDR2 YFSETQ. V dropped 3 bases and J dropped 0 bases, with 9 bases sitting between them. CDR3 DNA: TGCGCCAGCAGCTCGGACAGCTTGAACACTGAAGCTTTCTTT. Protein sequence: CASSSDSLNTEAFF.

The table lists this clonotype with a few counts. The V gene is TRBV7-9, the J gene TRBJ1-1; D remains ambiguous. CDR3 size: 12 residues. V was cut by 5 bases and J by 7 bases, with 11 bases left in between. CDR1 and CDR2 (germline): SEHNR, FQNEAQ (reference sequence). In DNA, the CDR3 is TGTGCCAGCAGCCCAGTCGGAAGTGAAGCTTTCTTT. This codes for CASSPVGSEAFF.

This clonotype showed up just a few times. The V and J genes are TRBV29-1 and TRBJ2-6, with D perhaps TRBD1 (6 bases). Germline values: CDR1 SQVTM, CDR2 ANQGSEA. The V end lost 4 bases, the J end lost 4 bases, and 11 bases lay between the germline ends. The CDR3 has 14 residues. The CDR3 DNA reads as TGCAGCGTTGCTACCGGGACAGGGGCCAACGTCCTGACTTTC. Its translation: CSVATGTGANVLTF.

This clonotype was seen just once. At one end the junction does not follow the germline gene, possibly because of a read error. The CDR3, as DNA: TGTGCCAGCAGATACTCCTCCCCGGCGACTAGCGGATCCTACGAGCAGTACTTC. Amino acids: CASRYSSPATSGSYEQYF. The chain is built from TRBV6-5 and TRBJ2-7, with TRBD2 identical over 9 bases. CDR3 length: 18 residues. CDR1 is MNHEY and CDR2 is SVGAGI in the germline V gene.

This clonotype was found a few times. V gene TRBV6-2 or TRBV6-3 combines with J gene TRBJ2-5; TRBD1 is a possible D gene (6 bases). The CDR3 contains 14 residues. V gave up 5 bases and J gave up 3 bases, with 13 bases separating them. Germline V gives CDR1 MNHEY, CDR2 SVGEGT. CDR3 protein: CASSPAGQKETQYF. CDR3 DNA: TGTGCCAGCAGTCCAGCCGGACAGAAAGAGACCCAGTACTTC.

The table lists this clonotype with a few counts. The V call is TRBV7-4, the J call TRBJ2-7; tentative D call: TRBD1 (6 bases). Germline V gene data show CDR1 as SGHVT and CDR2 as SQSDAQ. The CDR3 runs to 17 residues. The ends were cut back, 5 bases at V and 3 bases at J, with 23 bases in the middle. CDR3 protein: CASSIPTGTPVLYEQYF. CDR3 nucleotide sequence: TGTGCCAGCAGCATCCCAACCGGGACACCAGTCCTCTACGAGCAGTACTTC.

V and J are TRBV5-1 and TRBJ2-3; the D gene could be TRBD1 or TRBD2 (5 bases each). V lost 0 bases, J lost 4 bases, and 9 bases lay in between. The CDR3 spans 14 residues. Germline lookup yields CDR1 SGHRS and CDR2 YFSETQ. The CDR3 protein is CASSLVGEPDTQYF. The CDR3 DNA sequence: TGCGCCAGCAGCTTGGTGGGGGAGCCAGATACGCAGTATTTT.

The chain links TRBV4-2 to TRBJ2-7, with a tentative D call TRBD2 (5 bases). The CDR3 is 14 residues long. The germline V and J ends were trimmed by 1 base and 4 bases, with 11 bases remaining between them. Germline CDR1 LGHNA, CDR2 YNFKEQ. The CDR3 DNA follows: TGTGCCAGCAGCCAAGGCGGACGGGAATACGAGCAGTACTTC. Translation: CASSQGGREYEQYF.

Notes on this clonotype: Sequence at one end of the junction differs from germline and may be a read error. The chain employs TRBV20-1 and TRBJ2-7; D might be TRBD2 (6 bases). This CDR3 is built from 16 residues. Looked up from germline, CDR1 is DFQATT and CDR2 is SNEGSKA (reference sequence). In DNA, the CDR3 is TGCTGTGCTAGAGAGCGGGCGTTAGGGAGCTCCTACGAGCAGTACTTC. This sequence encodes CCARERALGSSYEQYF.

The genes are TRBV12-3 or TRBV12-4 and TRBJ2-1; unclear D gene. V was clipped by 10 bases and J by 9 bases, with 19 bases between them. This CDR3 contains 13 residues. The CDR3 DNA reads as TGTGCCAACAAACCAAGTGAGGCAAGTGAGCAGTTCTTC. Translation: CANKPSEASEQFF.

The chain combines TRBV9 with TRBJ2-1; unclear D gene. The V gene's germline CDR1 is SGDLS and CDR2 YYNGEE. The CDR3 loop spans 12 amino acids. V was trimmed by 6 bases and J by 6 bases, leaving 10 bases between them. CDR3 sequence: CASTPLRNEQFF. Written as DNA, the CDR3 is TGTGCCAGCACTCCGTTGCGCAATGAGCAGTTCTTC.

The sample holds a few counts of this clonotype. V gene TRBV10-3 combines with J gene TRBJ2-1; D is possibly TRBD1 or TRBD2 (7 bases each). Trimming removed 0 bases at V and 0 bases at J, with 15 bases between. The germline gives CDR1 ENHRY, CDR2 SYGVKD. The CDR3 sequence is 18 residues long. CDR3 DNA sequence: TGTGCCATCAGTGAGTCGGGAGGGGGCCGGAGCTCCTACAATGAGCAGTTCTTC. Translating gives CAISESGGGRSSYNEQFF.

This rearrangement joins TRBV6-5 to TRBJ1-2; 8 nucleotides align to TRBD1. CDR3 length equals 15 residues. V was pared by 2 bases and J by 3 bases, with 5 bases of the junction left unmatched. From germline, CDR1 is MNHEY and CDR2 SVGAGI. The CDR3 region is CASSYDSGGDYGYTF. The DNA for the CDR3 is TGTGCCAGCAGTTACGATTCAGGGGGCGACTATGGCTACACCTTC.

The V call is TRBV20-1, the J call TRBJ2-3; D might be TRBD1 or TRBD2, each matching 5 bases. Per the germline V gene, CDR1 is DFQATT and CDR2 is SNEGSKA (reference sequence). This CDR3 is built from 13 residues. Between the trimmed V and J ends, which lost 6 bases and 4 bases, there was a span of 14 bases. The CDR3 DNA is TGCAGTGCGGGGGACCGTAACTCAGATACGCAGTATTTT. Its protein product is CSAGDRNSDTQYF.

The chain uses TRBV5-1 and TRBJ2-1; TRBD1 matches 7 bases. This CDR3 is built from 14 residues. With V trimmed by 2 bases and J by 5 bases, 4 bases remained unmatched. The germline V gene has CDR1 SGHRS and CDR2 YFSETQ. The CDR3 is CASSLGTVDNEQFF. The CDR3, as DNA: TGCGCCAGCAGCTTAGGGACAGTCGACAATGAGCAGTTCTTC.